This entry lists 20 T cell receptor beta chains sequenced from one sample in a study of blood T cell repertoires in COVID-19. The repertoire was sequenced with immunoSEQ multiplex PCR; TCRdb's copy has only in-frame clones and lacks some. Here the sample spans some 150,000 clones, 75% to 90% being singletons. Sequencing was performed on peripheral blood. These receptors were taken from a man aged 55 to 70 with acute or convalescent COVID-19.

The J gene is TRBJ2-1, the V gene TRBV6-1; 8 positions agree with TRBD2. J was trimmed by 10 bases and V by 2 bases; bases with no gene match: 10. The CDR3 runs 15 residues. CDR1 is MNHNS, CDR2 SASEGT, per germline. As DNA, the CDR3 is TGTGCCAGCAGTGAAAGGGGGACTAGTTTCAGGGAGCAGTTCTTC. It yields the protein CASSERGTSFREQFF.

The V gene is TRBV2, the J gene TRBJ2-3; weak D call: TRBD2 (7 bases). Trimming removed 10 bases at V and 2 bases at J, with 22 bases between. CDR3 length: 16 residues. Germline V gives CDR1 SNHLY, CDR2 FYNNEI. CDR3: CAITTEGGKTTDTQYF. The CDR3 region has the DNA TGTGCCATAACCACAGAGGGGGGGAAGACCACAGATACGCAGTATTTT.

CDR3 sequence (DNA): TGCGCCAGCAGCCAAGTCCCCGGTGAGACCCAGTACTTC. Translated, it gives CASSQVPGETQYF. This chain uses TRBV4-3 with TRBJ2-5; the D is unclear. From germline, CDR1 is LGHNA and CDR2 YSLEER. The CDR3 is 13 amino acids. V was pared by 1 base and J by 5 bases, with 8 bases between.

The rearrangement links TRBV5-1 to TRBJ1-4, with 9 bases aligning to TRBD1. V shed 3 bases, J shed 7 bases, and the junction held 7 bases outside the gene matches. The germline V gene has CDR1 SGHRS and CDR2 YFSETQ. CDR3 length equals 15 residues. The CDR3 DNA follows: TGCGCCAGCAGCTGGACAGGGGATCGTGGTGAAAAACTGTTTTTT. Residues: CASSWTGDRGEKLFF.

J is TRBJ2-3 and V is TRBV6-2 or TRBV6-3; D remains ambiguous. The germline gives CDR1 MNHEY, CDR2 SVGEGT. V was cut by 5 bases and J by 3 bases, with 6 bases left in between. This CDR3 is built from 12 residues. CDR3 sequence (DNA): TGTGCCAGCAGTAAACAAACAGATACGCAGTATTTT. Residues: CASSKQTDTQYF.

This chain uses TRBV7-2 with TRBJ2-3, with 7 nucleotides matching TRBD2. This CDR3 has 15 residues. J was trimmed by 9 bases and V by 5 bases; bases with no gene match: 14. CDR1 SGHTA and CDR2 FQGNSA come from the germline V gene. The CDR3 coding sequence is TGTGCCAGCAGCCCCCGGACTAGGGGAAAAGGAACGCAGTATTTT. Translating it yields CASSPRTRGKGTQYF.

DNA of the CDR3: TGTGCCAGTAGAAAACAGGGCTCAGGCACAGATACGCAGTATTTT. It encodes CASRKQGSGTDTQYF. The V call is TRBV7-8, the J call TRBJ2-3; perhaps TRBD1 as D (6 bases). The germline gives CDR1 SGHVS, CDR2 FQNEAQ. The CDR3 spans 15 residues. V shed 9 bases and J shed 1 base, with 17 bases lying between them. Together with reference TRBV7-8 and TRBJ2-3, the CDR3 gives the full variable domain: GAGVSQSPRYKVAKRGQDVALRCDPISGHVSLFWYQQALGQGPEFLTYFQNEAQLDKSGLPSDRFFAERPEGSVSTLKIQRTQQEDSAVYLCASRKQGSGTDTQYFGPGTRLTVL.

In DNA, the CDR3 is TGTGCCACCAAGGACTGGCTCTATGGCTACACCTTC. It is translated as CATKDWLYGYTF. This chain connects TRBV27 to TRBJ1-2; D call uncertain. V lost 10 bases to trimming and J lost 4 bases, with 13 bases between them. This CDR3 comprises 12 residues. Per the germline V gene, CDR1 is MNHEY and CDR2 is SMNVEV (reference sequence).

This chain joins TRBV7-2 and TRBJ2-3; 7 bases match TRBD1. CDR3 length equals 15 residues. From germline, CDR1 is SGHTA and CDR2 FQGNSA. Unmatched junction bases numbered 8, after V lost 4 bases and J lost 4 bases. The CDR3 DNA reads TGTGCCAGCAGCTCCCGGACAGGTGAGCCAGATACGCAGTATTTT. Encoded protein: CASSSRTGEPDTQYF.

This clone occurred a few times. This rearrangement joins TRBV5-4 to TRBJ2-1; tentative D call: TRBD2 (5 bases). V was shortened by 4 bases and J by 0 bases, with 11 bases between the two germline ends. The CDR3 has 15 residues. Germline values: CDR1 SGHNT, CDR2 YYREEE (reference sequence). For the CDR3, the DNA is TGTGCCAGCAGCCCCCGGAGCGGCTCCTACAATGAGCAGTTCTTC. Translating it yields CASSPRSGSYNEQFF.

The CDR3 DNA reads TGTGCCAGCAGCGCCACCACAGGGGGGAACACTGAAGCTTTCTTT. Translating it yields CASSATTGGNTEAFF. This sequence joins TRBV9 and TRBJ1-1; 8 nucleotides match TRBD1. Germline V gene lookup returns CDR1 SGDLS and CDR2 YYNGEE. J lost 1 base, V lost 3 bases, and 5 bases had no gene match. This CDR3 comprises 15 residues.

The chain recombines TRBV5-1 with TRBJ2-5, with D perhaps matching TRBD1 (6 bases). The CDR3 length is 15 residues. With 1 base removed from V and 2 bases from J, the gap between germline ends came to 12 bases. Looked up from germline, CDR1 is SGHRS and CDR2 is YFSETQ. CDR3 nucleotide sequence: TGCGCCAGCAGCTTGACAGGGTCGAGACAAGAGACCCAGTACTTC. Translated, it gives CASSLTGSRQETQYF.

The chain carries TRBV7-9 and TRBJ2-1; 15 bases are shared with TRBD2. CDR1 is SEHNR, CDR2 FQNEAQ, per germline (reference sequence). The CDR3 is 16 amino acids. Trimming cost V 1 base and J 5 bases; bases outside gene matches: 0. The CDR3 DNA sequence: TGTGCCAGCAGCTTAGGGACTAGCGGGGGGGACAATGAGCAGTTCTTC. Residues: CASSLGTSGGDNEQFF.

This sequence joins TRBV3-1 (or the pseudogene TRBV3-2) and TRBJ1-1; D call uncertain. Germline assignment: CDR1 LGHDT and CDR2 YNNKEL (reference sequence). V was cut by 3 bases and J by 7 bases, with 9 bases left in between. The CDR3 consists of 12 residues. CDR3 amino acids: CASSQTSFEAFF. CDR3 sequence (DNA): TGTGCCAGCAGCCAGACATCTTTTGAAGCTTTCTTT.

This clone showed up just once. The CDR3 bases are TGTGCCAGCAGGCCACAGGGGCCAGATACGCAGTATTTT. Protein: CASRPQGPDTQYF. The gene calls are TRBV12-3 or TRBV12-4 and TRBJ2-3; 7 bases are shared with TRBD1. V trimming: 6 bases; J trimming: 4 bases; junction bases outside the gene matches: 4. The CDR3 is made up of 13 amino acids.

This clone was seen once. The J gene is TRBJ2-2, the V gene TRBV7-6, with 7 bases matching TRBD2. With V trimmed by 5 bases and J by 10 bases, 19 bases remained unmatched. Germline CDR1 is SGHVS and CDR2 is FNYEAQ. This CDR3 is 17 amino acids long. Here the CDR3 reads CASSPERGRRAGAELFF. The CDR3 coding sequence is TGTGCCAGCAGCCCAGAAAGGGGCCGGAGGGCGGGAGCGGAGCTGTTTTTT. Combining the CDR3 with reference TRBV7-6 and TRBJ2-2 gives the whole variable domain GAGVSQSPRYKVTKRGQDVALRCDPISGHVSLYWYRQALGQGPEFLTYFNYEAQQDKSGLPNDRFSAERPEGSISTLTIQRTEQRDSAMYRCASSPERGRRAGAELFFGEGSRLTVL.

This clone was observed once. The CDR3 reads CASSPDRAKAEAFF. CDR3 DNA: TGTGCCAGTAGCCCGGACAGGGCGAAGGCTGAAGCTTTCTTT. The V and J genes are TRBV28 and TRBJ1-1; TRBD1 matches 8 bases. Germline V gives CDR1 MDHEN, CDR2 SYDVKM. The CDR3 loop spans 14 amino acids. With V trimmed by 9 bases and J by 6 bases, 12 bases remained unmatched.

The table lists this clone with a count of one. The gene calls are TRBV2 and TRBJ1-4; 8 bases map to TRBD1. Germline V gene sequence: CDR1 SNHLY, CDR2 FYNNEI. CDR3 length: 13 residues. Trimming removed 8 bases from V and 8 bases from J; junction bases left unmatched: 7. The CDR3 sequence is CASRRGTGEKLFF. The CDR3 DNA reads as TGTGCCAGCCGCCGTGGGACAGGCGAAAAACTGTTTTTT.

CDR3 region: CASSTEQGLEQYF. In DNA form, the CDR3 reads TGTGCCAGCTCAACCGAACAGGGCTTAGAGCAGTACTTC. J is TRBJ2-7 and V is TRBV18, with a weak D call TRBD1 (6 bases). From germline, CDR1 is KGHSH and CDR2 LQKENI. This CDR3 region has 13 residues. V dropped 5 bases and J dropped 7 bases, with 15 bases sitting between them.

The chain combines TRBV4-3 with TRBJ2-3; unclear D gene. There are 18 residues in the CDR3. Trimming removed 0 bases at V and 0 bases at J, with 16 bases between. The V gene's germline CDR1 is LGHNA and CDR2 YSLEER. CDR3 in amino acids: CASSQDYGLLTSTDTQYF. The CDR3, as DNA: TGCGCCAGCAGCCAAGATTATGGGCTGTTAACTAGCACAGATACGCAGTATTTT.